This entry describes one T cell receptor (beta chain). Original handling: From reference gene primer amplification, estimates of nucleated cell counts were derived. The method was immunoSEQ multiplex PCR; TCRdb's version includes in-frame clones alone and lacks a portion of them. The D gene and trimming were derived from the DNA, and the V and J assignments and clone size from that table. Here the sample spans 100,000 to 150,000 clones, around 80% being singletons. The sample is drawn from a study of blood T cell repertoires in COVID-19. The germline V and J ends were trimmed by 7 bases and 10 bases, with 14 bases remaining between them. The CDR3 length is 12 residues. Germline lookup yields CDR1 MDHEN and CDR2 SYDVKM.

Sequencing was carried out using peripheral blood. This sequence was found in a man in his forties or fifties with active or convalescent COVID-19. V usage is TRBV28 and J usage is TRBJ1-5; maybe TRBD1 (5 bases). In DNA form, the CDR3 reads TGTGCCAGCACCCCTGGGCAGGGTCCCCAGCATTTT. It yields the protein CASTPGQGPQHF.